This is a list of T cell receptor beta chains from one sample in a study of siplizumab effects on memory and regulatory T cells. TCRdb keeps only in-frame clones here, not all; method: immunoSEQ multiplex PCR. The sample lists around 58,000 clones, less than 90% occurring once. The sample taken for sequencing was memory CD4+ T cells sorted from blood. These receptor sequences come from a human donor in good health. CDR3s include the opening cysteine and the closing phenylalanine or tryptophan. D genes are given only for firm matches. Size is omitted from some rows. Given values are once, few, many or a class for expanded clones.

TRBJ1-5 | TRBV10-3 | - | - | CAISGTGFSNQPQHF | TGTGCCATCAGTGGAACAGGCTTTAGCAATCAGCCCCAGCATTTT
TRBJ2-6 | TRBV19 | - | - | CASSIVGFSSGANVLTF | TGTGCCAGTAGTATAGTAGGGTTCAGCTCTGGGGCCAACGTCCTGACTTTC
TRBJ2-1 | TRBV5-4 | - | - | CASRRVEGGLSYNEQFF | TGTGCCTCTAGGAGGGTAGAGGGGGGCCTCTCCTACAATGAGCAGTTCTTC
TRBJ2-7 | TRBV5-1 | - | TRBD1 | CASSLGLGQSGYEQYF | TGCGCCAGCAGCTTGGGATTGGGACAGTCAGGCTACGAGCAGTACTTC
TRBJ1-2 | TRBV18 | - | TRBD1 | CASSPEGGAGVHGYTF | TGTGCCAGCTCACCAGAAGGGGGCGCGGGGGTCCATGGCTACACCTTC
TRBJ2-5 | TRBV18 | - | - | CASSPDGAWGETQYF | TGTGCCAGCTCACCAGACGGGGCATGGGGGGAGACCCAGTACTTC
TRBJ2-7 | TRBV14 | once | - | CASSLRGAGEQYF | TGTGCCAGCAGCCTCCGCGGGGCCGGCGAGCAGTACTTC
TRBJ1-1 | TRBV5-1 | - | TRBD1 | CASSSVTGPNTEAFF | TGCGCCAGCAGTTCCGTGACAGGGCCGAACACTGAAGCTTTCTTT
TRBJ2-1 | TRBV29-1 | - | - | CSVDHGALGNEQFF | TGCAGCGTTGACCACGGGGCCCTCGGGAATGAGCAGTTCTTC
TRBJ1-1 | TRBV7-2 | few | - | CASSSTWNTEAFF | TGTGCCAGCAGCAGTACCTGGAACACTGAAGCTTTCTTT
TRBJ2-2 | TRBV9 | - | TRBD2 | CASSPSGDNTGELFF | TGTGCCAGCAGCCCAAGCGGGGATAACACCGGGGAGCTGTTTTTT
TRBJ1-3 | TRBV5-4 | - | - | CASSLQGPGNTIYF | TGTGCCAGCAGCCTACAGGGACCTGGAAACACCATATATTTT
TRBJ1-5 | TRBV5-1 | - | - | CASSSEPGGGHQPQHF | TGCGCCAGCAGCTCGGAACCGGGAGGAGGGCATCAGCCCCAGCATTTT
TRBJ2-7 | TRBV6-5 | - | TRBD1 | CASSYRFKGAYFEQYF | TGTGCCAGCAGTTACCGCTTTAAGGGGGCGTATTTCGAGCAGTACTTC
TRBJ1-5 | TRBV6-5 | - | - | CASTSTRDQPQHF | TGTGCCAGCACCAGTACGCGAGATCAGCCCCAGCATTTT
TRBJ2-5 | TRBV6-1 | - | - | CASRGRGETQYF | TGTGCCAGCAGGGGGCGAGGGGAGACCCAGTACTTC
TRBJ2-1 | TRBV6-1 | - | - | CASSEVIAEPNEQFF | TGTGCCAGCAGTGAAGTGATAGCGGAGCCCAATGAGCAGTTCTTC
TRBJ2-7 | TRBV11-2 | - | TRBD1 | CASSLAQGAKQYF | TGTGCCAGCAGCTTAGCCCAGGGGGCGAAGCAGTACTTC
TRBJ1-2 | TRBV4-1 | few | TRBD1 | CASSQGGGRGHYGYTF | TGCGCCAGCAGCCAGGGGGGAGGCAGGGGGCACTATGGCTACACCTTC
TRBJ2-4 | TRBV19 | - | TRBD1 | CASSIDPPGQGIGAKNIQYF | TGTGCCAGTAGTATAGATCCCCCGGGACAGGGAATCGGAGCCAAAAACATTCAGTACTTC
TRBJ1-1 | TRBV7-9 | few | TRBD1 | CASSLRDRGRTTEAFF | TGTGCCAGCAGCTTGCGAGACAGGGGGCGGACCACTGAAGCTTTCTTT
TRBJ1-1 | TRBV19 | once | - | CASIGGARENTEAFF | TGTGCCAGTATTGGGGGGGCCAGGGAGAACACTGAAGCTTTCTTT
TRBJ1-4 | TRBV19 | - | - | CASSQESNEKLFF | TGTGCCAGTAGCCAGGAGAGTAATGAAAAACTGTTTTTT
TRBJ2-3 | TRBV5-1 | - | - | CASSQTGTWGDTQYF | TGCGCCAGCAGTCAGACCGGGACCTGGGGAGATACGCAGTATTTT
TRBJ2-7 | TRBV7-9 | - | TRBD2 | CASSLSSGSGEQYF | TGTGCCAGCAGCTTATCTAGCGGGAGTGGTGAGCAGTACTTC
TRBJ1-1 | TRBV11-2 | - | - | CASSYRDDGTEAFF | TGTGCCAGCAGCTACAGGGACGACGGCACTGAAGCTTTCTTT
TRBJ1-5 | TRBV29-1 | - | - | CSVQGPNQPQHF | TGCAGCGTTCAGGGTCCCAATCAGCCCCAGCATTTT
TRBJ1-2 | TRBV20-1 | - | - | CSARAEYGYTF | TGCAGTGCTAGAGCGGAGTATGGCTACACCTTC
TRBJ2-1 | TRBV4-2 | - | - | CASRITSSYNEQFF | TGTGCCAGCAGAATTACGAGCTCCTACAATGAGCAGTTCTTC
TRBJ1-2 | TRBV5-5 | - | - | CASSVAGEYGYTF | TGTGCCAGCAGCGTCGCAGGGGAATATGGCTACACCTTC
TRBJ2-1 | TRBV14 | - | TRBD2 | CASSQALAGMVRNEQFF | TGTGCCAGCAGCCAGGCACTAGCGGGTATGGTTCGCAATGAGCAGTTCTTC